Sequencing of this T cell receptor (beta chain) was carried out in a study of control samples from healthy donors and cancer patients. Generated by immunoSEQ multiplex PCR, the TCRdb table keeps only in-frame clones and is missing some. Altogether 150,000 or so clones are present, approximately 93% being singletons, with the ten largest covering 5% to 7%. This TCR came from a man aged 18 to 35 in good health. The specimen was blood.

CDR3 coding DNA: TGTGCCAGCAGTTTAAGGGGGGGCTATAACTATGGCTACACCTTC. Its protein product is CASSLRGGYNYGYTF. This sequence joins TRBV28 and TRBJ1-2; a weak D match, TRBD1 (6 bases). This CDR3 contains 15 residues. Trimming stripped 2 bases from V and 1 base from J, with 11 bases between. Germline values: CDR1 MDHEN, CDR2 SYDVKM.